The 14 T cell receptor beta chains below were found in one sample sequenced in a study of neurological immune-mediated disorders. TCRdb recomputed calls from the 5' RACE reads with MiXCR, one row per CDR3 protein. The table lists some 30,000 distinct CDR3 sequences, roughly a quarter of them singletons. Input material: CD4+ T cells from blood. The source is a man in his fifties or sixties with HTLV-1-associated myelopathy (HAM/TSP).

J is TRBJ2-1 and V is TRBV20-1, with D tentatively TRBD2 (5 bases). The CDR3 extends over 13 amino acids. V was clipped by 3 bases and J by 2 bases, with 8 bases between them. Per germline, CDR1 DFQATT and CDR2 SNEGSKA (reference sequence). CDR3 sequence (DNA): TGCAGTGCTAGGGACGGGACCTACAATGAGCAGTTCTTC. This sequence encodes CSARDGTYNEQFF.

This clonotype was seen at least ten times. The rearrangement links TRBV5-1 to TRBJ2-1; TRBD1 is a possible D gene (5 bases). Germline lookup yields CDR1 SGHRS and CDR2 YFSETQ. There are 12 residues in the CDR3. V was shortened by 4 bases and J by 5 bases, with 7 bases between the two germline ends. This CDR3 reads CASSLQDNEQFF. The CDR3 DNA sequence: TGCGCCAGCAGCCTACAGGACAATGAGCAGTTCTTC.

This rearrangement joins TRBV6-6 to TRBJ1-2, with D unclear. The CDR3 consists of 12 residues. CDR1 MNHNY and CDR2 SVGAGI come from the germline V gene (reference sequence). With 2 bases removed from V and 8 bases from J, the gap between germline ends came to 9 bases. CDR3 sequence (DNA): TGTGCCAGCAGTTACGAGGCCCTGGGCTACACCTTC. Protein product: CASSYEALGYTF.

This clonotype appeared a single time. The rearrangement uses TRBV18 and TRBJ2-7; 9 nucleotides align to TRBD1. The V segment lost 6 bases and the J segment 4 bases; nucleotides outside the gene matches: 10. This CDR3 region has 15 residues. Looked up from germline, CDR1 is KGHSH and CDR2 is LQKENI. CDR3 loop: CASSTGGQWRYEQYF. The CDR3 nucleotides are TGTGCCAGCTCGACAGGGGGGCAATGGCGATACGAGCAGTACTTC.

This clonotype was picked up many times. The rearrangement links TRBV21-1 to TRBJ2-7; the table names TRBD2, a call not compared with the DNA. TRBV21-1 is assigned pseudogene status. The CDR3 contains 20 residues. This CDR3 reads CASSKDKSSGRSQLYYEQYF. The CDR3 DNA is TGTGCCAGCAGCAAAGATAAGAGTAGCGGGAGGTCCCAGCTCTACTACGAGCAGTACTTC.

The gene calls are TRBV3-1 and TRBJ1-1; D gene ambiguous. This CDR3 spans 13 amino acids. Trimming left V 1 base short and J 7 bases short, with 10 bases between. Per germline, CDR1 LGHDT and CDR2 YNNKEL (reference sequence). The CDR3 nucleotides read TGTGCCAGCAGCCAAGTACCCGGTCTTGAAGCTTTCTTT. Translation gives CASSQVPGLEAFF.

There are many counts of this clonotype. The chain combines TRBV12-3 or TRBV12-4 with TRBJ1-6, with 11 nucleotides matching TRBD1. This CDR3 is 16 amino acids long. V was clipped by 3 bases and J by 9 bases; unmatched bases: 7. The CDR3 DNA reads TGTGCCAGCAGTTTCGCGGGGGGGACAGGGGGTTCACCCCTCCACTTT. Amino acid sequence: CASSFAGGTGGSPLHF.

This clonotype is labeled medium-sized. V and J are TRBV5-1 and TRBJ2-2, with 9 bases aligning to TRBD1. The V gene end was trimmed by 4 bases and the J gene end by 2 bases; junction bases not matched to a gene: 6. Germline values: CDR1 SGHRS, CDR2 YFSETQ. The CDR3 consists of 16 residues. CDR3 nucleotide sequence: TGCGCCAGCAGCCAGGGACAGGGAATTAACACCGGGGAGCTGTTTTTT. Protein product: CASSQGQGINTGELFF. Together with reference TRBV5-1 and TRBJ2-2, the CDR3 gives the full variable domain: KAGVTQTPRYLIKTRGQQVTLSCSPISGHRSVSWYQQTPGQGLQFLFEYFSETQRNKGNFPGRFSGRQFSNSRSEMNVSTLELGDSALYLCASSQGQGINTGELFFGEGSRLTVL.

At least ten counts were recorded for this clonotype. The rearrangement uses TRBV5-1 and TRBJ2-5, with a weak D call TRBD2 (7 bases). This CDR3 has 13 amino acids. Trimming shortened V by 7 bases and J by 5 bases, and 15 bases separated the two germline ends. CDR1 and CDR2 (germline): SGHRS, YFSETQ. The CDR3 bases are TGCGCCAGCCAAGAGGGGGGGGACGAGACCCAGTACTTC. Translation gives CASQEGGDETQYF.

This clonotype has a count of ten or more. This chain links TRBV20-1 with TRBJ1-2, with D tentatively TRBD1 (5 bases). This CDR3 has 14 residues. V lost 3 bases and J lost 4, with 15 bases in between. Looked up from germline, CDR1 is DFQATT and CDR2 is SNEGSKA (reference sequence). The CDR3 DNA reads TGCAGTGCTAGTGGGGGACCATTGATCTATGGCTACACCTTC. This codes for CSASGGPLIYGYTF.

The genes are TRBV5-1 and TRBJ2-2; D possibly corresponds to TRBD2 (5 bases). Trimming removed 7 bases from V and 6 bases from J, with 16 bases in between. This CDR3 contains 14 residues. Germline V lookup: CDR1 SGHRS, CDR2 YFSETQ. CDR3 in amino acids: CASPDWSNPGELFF. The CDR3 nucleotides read TGCGCCAGCCCGGACTGGTCTAACCCCGGGGAGCTGTTTTTT.

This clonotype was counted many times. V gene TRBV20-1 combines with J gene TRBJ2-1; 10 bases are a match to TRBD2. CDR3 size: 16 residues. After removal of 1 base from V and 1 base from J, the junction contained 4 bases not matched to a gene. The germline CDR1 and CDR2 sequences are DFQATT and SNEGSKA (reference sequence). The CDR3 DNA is TGCAGTGCTAGAGGAATTAGCGGGAGGTCCTACAATGAGCAGTTCTTC. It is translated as CSARGISGRSYNEQFF.

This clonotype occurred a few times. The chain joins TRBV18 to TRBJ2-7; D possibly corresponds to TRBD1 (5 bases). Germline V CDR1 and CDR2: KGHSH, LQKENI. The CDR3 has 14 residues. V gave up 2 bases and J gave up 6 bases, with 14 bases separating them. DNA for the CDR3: TGTGCCAGCTCACCAAATCCAGGGAATGCCGAGCAGTACTTC. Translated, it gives CASSPNPGNAEQYF.

The CDR3 is CGVSPPVGGANVLTF. In DNA, the CDR3 is TGCGGTGTCTCCCCCCCAGTCGGTGGGGCCAACGTCCTGACTTTC. V and J are TRBV20-1 and TRBJ2-6, with D unresolved. CDR3 length: 15 amino acids. Germline loops: CDR1 DFQATT, CDR2 SNEGSKA (reference sequence).